The source of this T cell receptor beta chain is a study of Ad26.COV2.S vaccination and SARS-CoV-2 variants. Study as a whole: Donor was assigned to the Ad26.COV2.S arm of trial COV1001. Once, or twice with 56 days between doses, Ad26.COV2.S was given intramuscularly.

The study, taken as a whole, reports: Vaccine recipients posted higher spike-specific TCR breadth than their placebo counterparts.

Remarks on this clone: Its antigen is currently unknown.

Generated by immunoSEQ multiplex PCR, the TCRdb table keeps only in-frame clones and is missing some. In the table there are some 370,000 clones, about 83% of which are singletons. Treatment given: roughly 19 received Ad26.COV2.S at low or high dose, single or two shots; about 5 received placebo; per-sample allocation not given. Sampling happened 63 days after the first vaccine or placebo injection. Germline V gene data show CDR1 as LGHDT and CDR2 as YNNKEL (reference sequence). The V end lost 4 bases, the J end lost 5 bases, and 15 bases lay between the germline ends. The CDR3 totals 14 residues. The source material was peripheral blood, sampled in a trial of Ad26.COV2.S vaccine versus placebo. This sequence joins TRBV3-1 (or the pseudogene TRBV3-2) and TRBJ2-7; D could derive from TRBD1 or TRBD2 (6 bases each). The clonotype was recovered from a person between 18 and 65 years old who received the Ad26.COV2.S COVID-19 vaccine or a placebo. The DNA for the CDR3 is TGTGCCAGCAGCCGAGTCGGGGGCGAGGACGAGCAGTACTTC. It specifies CASSRVGGEDEQYF.